This TCR beta chain is drawn from a study of PD-L1 blockade in urothelial cancer. Turning to the study itself: Males with bladder-origin urothelial cancer made up about 90% of the 29 patients. Researchers looked at the blood 3 weeks (second dose) and 6 weeks after treatment began. When blood samples were assessed, the median T cell count was some 130,000.

Patients were diagnosed with urothelial carcinoma, either locally advanced or metastatic. Sequencing used immunoSEQ multiplex PCR; TCRdb keeps in-frame clones, though not all of them. Here the sample spans some 76,000 clones, roughly 89% being singletons. The V gene's germline CDR1 is SQVTM and CDR2 ANQGSEA. This CDR3 is built from 11 residues. Trimming stripped 5 bases from V and 7 bases from J, with 11 bases between. This TCR derives from a man in his sixties with urothelial cancer. The rearrangement joins TRBV29-1 to TRBJ1-1; possible D gene TRBD1, 6 bases. Sequencing used PBMCs, obtained around atezolizumab (anti-PD-L1) treatment. DNA for the CDR3: TGCAGCGTTCACCAGGGGAATGAAGCTTTCTTT. Its protein is CSVHQGNEAFF.